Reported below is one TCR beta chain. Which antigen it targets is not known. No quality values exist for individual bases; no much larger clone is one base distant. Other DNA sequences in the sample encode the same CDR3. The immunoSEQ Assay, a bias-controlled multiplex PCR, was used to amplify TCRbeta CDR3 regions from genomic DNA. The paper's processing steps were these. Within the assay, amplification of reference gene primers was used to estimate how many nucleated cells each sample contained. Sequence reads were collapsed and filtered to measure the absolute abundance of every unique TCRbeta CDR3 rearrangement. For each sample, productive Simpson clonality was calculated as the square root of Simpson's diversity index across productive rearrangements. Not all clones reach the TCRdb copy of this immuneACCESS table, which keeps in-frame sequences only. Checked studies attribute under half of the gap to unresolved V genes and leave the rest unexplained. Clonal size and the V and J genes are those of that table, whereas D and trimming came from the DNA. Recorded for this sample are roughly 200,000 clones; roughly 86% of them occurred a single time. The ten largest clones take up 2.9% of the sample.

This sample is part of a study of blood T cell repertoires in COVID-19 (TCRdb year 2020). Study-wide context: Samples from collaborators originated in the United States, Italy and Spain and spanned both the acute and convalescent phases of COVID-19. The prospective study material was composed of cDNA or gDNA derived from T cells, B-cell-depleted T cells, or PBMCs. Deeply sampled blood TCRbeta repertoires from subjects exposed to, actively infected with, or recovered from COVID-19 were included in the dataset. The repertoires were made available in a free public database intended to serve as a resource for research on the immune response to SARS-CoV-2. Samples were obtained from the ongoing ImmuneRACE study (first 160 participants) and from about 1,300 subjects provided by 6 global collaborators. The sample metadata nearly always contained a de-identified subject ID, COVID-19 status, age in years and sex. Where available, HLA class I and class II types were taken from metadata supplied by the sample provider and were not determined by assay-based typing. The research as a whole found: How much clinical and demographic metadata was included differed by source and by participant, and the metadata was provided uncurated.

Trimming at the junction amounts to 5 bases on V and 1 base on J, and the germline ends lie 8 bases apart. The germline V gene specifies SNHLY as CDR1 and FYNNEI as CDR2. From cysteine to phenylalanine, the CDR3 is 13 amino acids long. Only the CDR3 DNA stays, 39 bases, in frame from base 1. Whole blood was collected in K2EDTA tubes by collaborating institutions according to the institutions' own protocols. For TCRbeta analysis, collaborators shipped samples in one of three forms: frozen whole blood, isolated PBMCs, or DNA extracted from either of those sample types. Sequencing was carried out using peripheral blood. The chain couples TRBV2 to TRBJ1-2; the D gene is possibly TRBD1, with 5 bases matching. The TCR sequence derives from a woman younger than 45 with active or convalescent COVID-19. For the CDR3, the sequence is CASSPDSNYGYTF. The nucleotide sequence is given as TGTGCCAGCAGTCCAGACAGTAACTATGGCTACACCTTC.